A selection of T cell receptor beta chains follows, all from one sample in a study of T cells in Graves' hyperthyroidism and ophthalmopathy. TCRdb fed the multiplex PCR reads into MiXCR, producing one record per CDR3 protein. This sample has more than 500,000 distinct CDR3 sequences, with about 16% found just once. Sequencing was carried out using blood. The receptors shown here come from a woman aged 25 to 45 with Graves' hyperthyroidism. Each CDR3 is given with its conserved first and last residue. The D gene is left open where the match is weak. Rows may omit the clone size; those that give it use once, few, many or a size class.

J: TRBJ2-7; V: TRBV20-1; size: NA; D: TRBD1; DNA: TGCAGTGCTAGAGGAAGGGGGCAGTTCTCGGTCGAGCAGTACTTC; CDR3: CSARGRGQFSVEQYF
J: TRBJ2-2; V: TRBV11-2; size: many; D: NA; DNA: TGTGCCAGCAGCTTAACAGGCCTGAACACCGGGGAGCTGTTTTTT; CDR3: CASSLTGLNTGELFF
J: TRBJ2-2; V: TRBV6-2/TRBV6-3; size: NA; D: TRBD1; DNA: TGTGCCAGCAGTTACTCGGGGACAGCGCCACTTTACAAAAACACCGGGGAGCTGTTTTTT; CDR3: CASSYSGTAPLYKNTGELFF
J: TRBJ1-1; V: TRBV12-3/TRBV12-4; size: many; D: NA; DNA: TGTGCCAGCAGTTTAGCGGGGCAGAGGAACACTGAAGCTTTCTTT; CDR3: CASSLAGQRNTEAFF
J: TRBJ1-3; V: TRBV13; size: NA; D: NA; DNA: TGTGCCAGCAGCTTTACTAGCGATTACAGCTCTGGAAACACCATATATTTT; CDR3: CASSFTSDYSSGNTIYF
J: TRBJ2-3; V: TRBV7-2; size: many; D: TRBD1; DNA: TGTGCCAGCAGCTTAGGGACAGGGTTCCGCACAGATACGCAGTATTTT; CDR3: CASSLGTGFRTDTQYF
J: TRBJ1-1; V: TRBV28; size: many; D: NA; DNA: TGTGCCAGCAGTTTATACGGGGGGAACACTGAAGCTTTCTTT; CDR3: CASSLYGGNTEAFF
J: TRBJ2-5; V: TRBV20-1; size: many; D: NA; DNA: TGCAGTGCTACCGGGACAGCGGGAGAGACCCAGTACTTC; CDR3: CSATGTAGETQYF
J: TRBJ1-6; V: TRBV7-3; size: NA; D: NA; DNA: TGTGCCAGCAGCCTGGGCGGACTCTCCTATAATTCACCCCTCCACTTT; CDR3: CASSLGGLSYNSPLHF
J: TRBJ1-2; V: TRBV10-3; size: many; D: TRBD1; DNA: TGTGCCATCAGTCAGCCGACAGGGCAGGGCTATGGCTACACCTTC; CDR3: CAISQPTGQGYGYTF
J: TRBJ2-3; V: TRBV5-5; size: NA; D: NA; DNA: TGTGCCAGCAGCTTGCGGATGCTCCGGCCAGATACGCAGTATTTT; CDR3: CASSLRMLRPDTQYF
J: TRBJ2-7; V: TRBV12-3/TRBV12-4; size: many; D: NA; DNA: TGTGCCAGCAGTTTATTCGGGAGTGCCTACGAGCAGTACTTC; CDR3: CASSLFGSAYEQYF
J: TRBJ2-2; V: TRBV6-2/TRBV6-3; size: NA; D: NA; DNA: TGTGCCAGCAGTCCCCGGGGGGACAGGATTAACACCGGGGAGCTGTTTTTT; CDR3: CASSPRGDRINTGELFF
J: TRBJ1-1; V: TRBV29-1; size: NA; D: NA; DNA: TGCAGCGCTAATACAGCGGGCGACACTGAAGCTTTCTTT; CDR3: CSANTAGDTEAFF
J: TRBJ2-7; V: TRBV7-8; size: NA; D: NA; DNA: TGTGCCAGCAGCTTAGTTGGACCCCAGTACGAGCAGTACTTC; CDR3: CASSLVGPQYEQYF
J: TRBJ2-1; V: TRBV5-1; size: many; D: TRBD2; DNA: TGCGCCAGCAGCTGGGGACTAGCGGGAGTTAATGAGCAGTTCTTC; CDR3: CASSWGLAGVNEQFF
J: TRBJ2-3; V: TRBV11-3; size: many; D: NA; DNA: TGTGCCAGCAGCTTTACTAGGAGCACAGATACGCAGTATTTT; CDR3: CASSFTRSTDTQYF
J: TRBJ2-3; V: TRBV28; size: many; D: TRBD1; DNA: TGTGCCAGCAGTTTCTTGGGGACAGGGGATAGGACAGATACGCAGTATTTT; CDR3: CASSFLGTGDRTDTQYF
J: TRBJ1-6; V: TRBV28; size: many; D: NA; DNA: TGTGCCAGCAGTTTAGTGGGGAGCTCCTATAATTCACCCCTCCACTTT; CDR3: CASSLVGSSYNSPLHF
J: TRBJ2-5; V: TRBV29-1; size: many; D: NA; DNA: TGCAGCGTTGATGGGGGGGCCGGGGAGACCCAGTACTTC; CDR3: CSVDGGAGETQYF
J: TRBJ2-2; V: TRBV7-9; size: NA; D: TRBD1; DNA: TGTGCCAGCAGCATGGACAGGGCAAAGAACACCGGGGAGCTGTTTTTT; CDR3: CASSMDRAKNTGELFF
J: TRBJ2-3; V: TRBV12-5; size: many; D: NA; DNA: TGTGCTAGTGGTTTGTCGCGGGACAGCCACACAGATACGCAGTATTTT; CDR3: CASGLSRDSHTDTQYF
J: TRBJ2-5; V: TRBV6-6; size: many; D: NA; DNA: TGTGCCAGCAGTTACTCGGTCGGACAAGAGACCCAGTACTTC; CDR3: CASSYSVGQETQYF
J: TRBJ2-5; V: TRBV20-1; size: many; D: NA; DNA: TGCAGTGCTAGAGATCGGAGCATTCCAGACGGGACCCAGTACTTC; CDR3: CSARDRSIPDGTQYF
J: TRBJ2-7; V: TRBV11-2; size: NA; D: TRBD2; DNA: TGTGCCAGCAGCTTCGCGGGAGGGAGCTATTACGAGCAGTACTTC; CDR3: CASSFAGGSYYEQYF
J: TRBJ2-7; V: TRBV2; size: NA; D: TRBD2; DNA: TGTGCCAGCAGTGTCCGGACTAGCGGGAACCACGAGCAGTACTTC; CDR3: CASSVRTSGNHEQYF
J: TRBJ2-7; V: TRBV29-1; size: NA; D: NA; DNA: TGCAGCGTACCCTCCGAAGATTCCCACGAGCAGTACTTC; CDR3: CSVPSEDSHEQYF
J: TRBJ2-2; V: TRBV4-1; size: NA; D: TRBD1; DNA: TGCGCCAGCAGCCAATTCATCGGCCTCCGGGACAGGGGAGACGGGGAGCTGTTTTTT; CDR3: CASSQFIGLRDRGDGELFF
J: TRBJ2-7; V: TRBV5-1; size: many; D: TRBD2; DNA: TGCGCCAGCAGCCTCTCCCACGGGAGGGTCGAGCAGTACTTC; CDR3: CASSLSHGRVEQYF
J: TRBJ2-1; V: TRBV7-2; size: many; D: TRBD2; DNA: TGTGCCAGCAGCTCAAGCGGGAGATCAGGCAATGAGCAGTTCTTC; CDR3: CASSSSGRSGNEQFF
J: TRBJ2-7; V: TRBV12-3/TRBV12-4; size: few; D: NA; DNA: TGTGCCAGCAGCTACGGACTTCAGCTTTACGAGCAGTACTTC; CDR3: CASSYGLQLYEQYF
J: TRBJ1-1; V: TRBV18; size: many; D: NA; DNA: TGTGCCAGCTCACCGACAGGCGGAGGTGAAGCTTTCTTT; CDR3: CASSPTGGGEAFF
J: TRBJ2-7; V: TRBV9; size: once; D: NA; DNA: TGTGCCAGCAGCGAAGGGATACTGGACGAGCAGTACTTC; CDR3: CASSEGILDEQYF
J: TRBJ2-1; V: TRBV5-1; size: many; D: NA; DNA: TGCGCCAGCAGCCCGGGACCCCCCATCTACAATGAGCAGTTCTTC; CDR3: CASSPGPPIYNEQFF
J: TRBJ2-5; V: TRBV18; size: few; D: NA; DNA: TGTGCCAGCTCACCAGGTGACCAAGAGACCCAGTACTTC; CDR3: CASSPGDQETQYF
J: TRBJ1-5; V: TRBV30; size: NA; D: NA; DNA: TGTGCCTGGAGTGTGCGGGGGCTTAGCAATCAGCCCCAGCATTTT; CDR3: CAWSVRGLSNQPQHF
J: TRBJ2-5; V: TRBV2; size: many; D: TRBD2; DNA: TGTGCCAGCAGTGTCGGACTAGCGGGAGTAGAGACCCAGTACTTC; CDR3: CASSVGLAGVETQYF
J: TRBJ2-3; V: TRBV28; size: NA; D: TRBD2; DNA: TGTGCCAGCAGTCGGACTAGCGGGAGTTATGATACGCAGTATTTT; CDR3: CASSRTSGSYDTQYF